A selection of T cell receptor beta chains follows, all from one sample in a study of T cells in Graves' hyperthyroidism and ophthalmopathy. TCRdb processed the multiplex PCR reads anew with MiXCR; each CDR3 protein has one entry. The sample contains approximately 700,000 distinct CDR3 sequences, roughly 46% of which appear only once. Sequenced sample: peripheral blood or thyroid tissue (not recorded which). Source of these receptors: an adult man with Graves' disease, either hyperthyroidism or ophthalmopathy (not recorded which). The CDR3 runs from the conserved cysteine through the conserved F or W. A D gene is named only where the DNA matches it firmly. Rows give clone size only sometimes, using once, few, many, or a class for an expanded clone.

len	v_gene	d_gene	j_gene	abundance	CDR3nt	CDR3aa
17	TRBV5-4	.	TRBJ1-5	.	TGTGCCAGCAGCTTGGGGGGCGGGGGGCATAGCAATCAGCCCCAGCATTTT	CASSLGGGGHSNQPQHF
15	TRBV7-9	TRBD1	TRBJ2-7	many	TGTGCCAGCAGCTTGGGACAGGGGAGCGGCTACGAGCAGTACTTC	CASSLGQGSGYEQYF
17	TRBV7-9	TRBD2	TRBJ2-3	.	TGTGCCATCCTCGGGGTCTCGCGGGGGGGCCCCACAGATACGCAGTATTTT	CAILGVSRGGPTDTQYF
13	TRBV11-1	.	TRBJ1-2	.	TGTGCCAGCAGTGCCGTGGCAGGCTATGGCTACACCTTC	CASSAVAGYGYTF
13	TRBV29-1	TRBD1	TRBJ1-1	.	TGCAGCGTTGCCAGGACAGGGGAGGCGGAAGCTTTCTTT	CSVARTGEAEAFF
14	TRBV29-1	TRBD2	TRBJ2-7	many	TGCAGCGTTGAAGACGGCACTAGCGGGTACGAGCAGTACTTC	CSVEDGTSGYEQYF
15	TRBV24-1	.	TRBJ2-5	.	TGTGCCACCAGTGGTGGAGGGCTGGGCAATCAGCCCCAGTACTTC	CATSGGGLGNQPQYF
14	TRBV12-3/TRBV12-4	.	TRBJ2-7	few	TGTGCCAGCAGTGGCGGGACACTTACCTACGAGCAGTACTTC	CASSGGTLTYEQYF
17	TRBV7-8	.	TRBJ2-2	.	TGTGCCAGCAGCTTGGGAACAGCATCCACGAACACCGGGGAGCTGTTTTTT	CASSLGTASTNTGELFF
14	TRBV20-1	.	TRBJ2-5	.	TGCAGTGCTAGTTTGGGGGGTAACCCCGGGACCCAGTACTTC	CSASLGGNPGTQYF
17	TRBV10-2	.	TRBJ1-4	.	TGCGCCAGCAGTGTGTACCCTCTGGCGGGGGCCGATGAAAAACTGTTTTTT	CASSVYPLAGADEKLFF
18	TRBV7-2	TRBD2	TRBJ2-5	few	TGTGCCAGCAGCTTAGTTCAAGGGCTAGCGGGTTTCCAAGAGACCCAGTACTTC	CASSLVQGLAGFQETQYF
15	TRBV2	TRBD1	TRBJ2-2	.	TGTGCCAGCAAAGGACAGGGGGCAAAGGCCGGGGAGCTGTTTTTT	CASKGQGAKAGELFF
17	TRBV7-8	.	TRBJ2-6	many	TGTGCCAGCAGCACCCAGGGGAATCTGGGTGGGGCCAACGTCCTGACTTTC	CASSTQGNLGGANVLTF
15	TRBV2	TRBD1	TRBJ1-5	.	TGTGCCAGCAGTGCCAGGCAGGGGGCAGGTCAGCCCCAGCATTTT	CASSARQGAGQPQHF
14	TRBV20-1	.	TRBJ1-1	.	TGCAGTGCTACCCCACCTCTTTGGAACACTAAAGCTTTCTTT	CSATPPLWNTKAFF
14	TRBV10-3	.	TRBJ1-1	many	TGTGCCATCAGAGGGATGGGACCGAACACTGAAGCTTTCTTT	CAIRGMGPNTEAFF
14	TRBV10-3	TRBD1	TRBJ2-7	many	TGTGCCACCAAACCGGGACAGGGGAGCGACGAGCAGTACTTC	CATKPGQGSDEQYF
16	TRBV7-2	TRBD1	TRBJ1-6	.	TGTGCCAGCAGCCCCGGGACAGGGGGCTCAAATTCACCCCTCCACTTT	CASSPGTGGSNSPLHF
17	TRBV5-4	TRBD2	TRBJ2-7	few	TGTGCCAGCAGCTTGGTTCGGGCTAGCGGGTACTCCTACGAGCAGTACTTC	CASSLVRASGYSYEQYF
16	TRBV7-9	TRBD1	TRBJ1-2	many	TGTGCCAGCAGCCCCCGTCGAGTAGACAGGGTGAATGGCTACACCTTC	CASSPRRVDRVNGYTF
14	TRBV10-3	.	TRBJ1-4	many	TGTGCCATCAGTGAAATGGACAGTAATGAAAAACTGTTTTTT	CAISEMDSNEKLFF
15	TRBV5-1	TRBD1	TRBJ2-7	.	TGCGCCAGCAGCTTGACAGGGGACAACAACTACGAGCAGTACTTC	CASSLTGDNNYEQYF
17	TRBV2	TRBD2	TRBJ2-2	.	TGTGCCACCAGTGCGAAGCGGGAGGGTTCGAGCACCGGGGAGCTGTTTTTT	CATSAKREGSSTGELFF
13	TRBV7-9	.	TRBJ2-2	.	TGTGCCAGCAGCCAAGTTCTGGCCTGGGAGCTGTTTTTT	CASSQVLAWELFF
17	TRBV12-3/TRBV12-4	.	TRBJ1-5	.	TGTGCCAGCAGTTTAGCCCTACAGGGTCTGGGCAATCAGCCCCAGCATTTT	CASSLALQGLGNQPQHF
13	TRBV24-1	.	TRBJ2-3	.	TGTGCCACCAGTGATTGGAGAGGAGATACGCAGTATTTT	CATSDWRGDTQYF
16	TRBV7-9	TRBD1	TRBJ1-2	.	TGTGCCAGCAGCCCGGATGGGACAGCAGCTAACTATGGCTACACCTTC	CASSPDGTAANYGYTF
14	TRBV2	TRBD1	TRBJ2-7	many	TGTGCCAGCAGCAAGGGACAGGTTCTCTACGAGCAGTACTTC	CASSKGQVLYEQYF
15	TRBV20-1	.	TRBJ1-1	few	TGCAGTGCGACCTGGGCCCGGGCCGTGAACACTGAAGCTTTCTTT	CSATWARAVNTEAFF
13	TRBV10-3	.	TRBJ1-1	.	TGTGCCACCCACCTAAACCCGAACACTGAAGCTTTCTTT	CATHLNPNTEAFF
12	TRBV29-1	.	TRBJ2-1	.	TGCAGCTGGGTCCAGGACCCGGGTGAGCAGTTCTTC	CSWVQDPGEQFF
13	TRBV7-9	.	TRBJ1-1	.	TGCGCCAGCAGCCAAGATCAGTGGACTGAAGCTTTCTTT	CASSQDQWTEAFF
12	TRBV5-1	.	TRBJ1-3	.	TGCGCCAGCAGGGGGTACGGAAACACCATATATTTT	CASRGYGNTIYF
14	TRBV10-3	TRBD1	TRBJ1-1	once	TGTGCCATCAGGGGGACAGGCATGAACACTGAAGCTTTCTTT	CAIRGTGMNTEAFF
14	TRBV7-9	TRBD1	TRBJ1-3	many	TGTGCCAGCACCGACAGGGGAGGTGGAAACACCATATATTTT	CASTDRGGGNTIYF
13	TRBV2	TRBD1	TRBJ1-2	many	TGTGCCAGCAGCGGGGGACAGGGGAATGGCTACACCTTC	CASSGGQGNGYTF
16	TRBV10-2	.	TRBJ1-4	many	TGCGCCAGCAGTGAGACTGGGGCAGCAACTAATGAAAAACTGTTTTTT	CASSETGAATNEKLFF
14	TRBV7-2	TRBD1	TRBJ1-2	many	TGTGCCAGCAGCTCCCGGACAGGGGTTGATGGCTACACCTTC	CASSSRTGVDGYTF